A single T cell receptor (beta chain) is shown here with its context. Generated by immunoSEQ multiplex PCR, the TCRdb table keeps only in-frame clones and is missing some. Of approximately 340,000 clones listed, approximately 86% are singletons. This CDR3 has 17 residues. V lost 0 bases to trimming and J lost 6 bases; unmatched junction nucleotides: 15. Germline-derived CDR1 and CDR2 are SGDLS and YYNGEE. The entry originates in a study of blood T cell repertoires in COVID-19. This rearrangement joins TRBV9 to TRBJ2-7; 7 bases are shared with TRBD2. What was sequenced was peripheral blood. The sequence came from a man aged 25 to 40 with COVID-19, enrolled during active disease. CDR3 sequence reads: CASSVASAGVPHSEQYF. The CDR3 DNA reads TGTGCCAGCAGCGTAGCTTCCGCGGGAGTTCCCCATTCCGAGCAGTACTTC.